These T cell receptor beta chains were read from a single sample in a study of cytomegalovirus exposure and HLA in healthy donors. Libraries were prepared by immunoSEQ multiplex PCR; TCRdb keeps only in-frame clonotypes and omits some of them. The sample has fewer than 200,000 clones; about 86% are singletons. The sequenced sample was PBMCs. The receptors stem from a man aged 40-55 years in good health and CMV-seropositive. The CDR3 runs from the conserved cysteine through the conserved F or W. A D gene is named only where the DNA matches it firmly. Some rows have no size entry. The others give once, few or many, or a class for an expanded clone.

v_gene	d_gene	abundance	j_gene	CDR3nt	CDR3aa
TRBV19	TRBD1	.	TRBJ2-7	TGTGCCAGTAGAACCCCCGGGGGACCAGGGGGCACCTACGAGCAGTACTTC	CASRTPGGPGGTYEQYF
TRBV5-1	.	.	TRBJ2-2	TGCGCCAGCAGCCGTGGGGGGGGCGCAGCCGGGGAGCTGTTTTTT	CASSRGGGAAGELFF
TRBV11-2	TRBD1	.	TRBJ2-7	TGTGCCGGCAGCTTAACTCTTGGACAGGCAAACTCCTACGAGCAGTACTTC	CAGSLTLGQANSYEQYF
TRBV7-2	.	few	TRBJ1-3	TGTGCCAGCAGCCTTCAGGGGCCAGGGATCTCTGGAAACACCATATATTTT	CASSLQGPGISGNTIYF
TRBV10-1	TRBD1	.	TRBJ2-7	TGCGCCAGCAGTGATGCCGGGACAGGGGACTACGAGCAGTACTTC	CASSDAGTGDYEQYF
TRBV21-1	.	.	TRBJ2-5	TGTGCCAGCAGCAGCAGCGGGACTCCCTCACTCGCCTCACCGTTGTCAGGAGGTCAAGAGACCCAGTACTTC	CASSSSGTPSLASPLSGGQETQYF
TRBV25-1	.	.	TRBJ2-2	TGTGCCAGCAGTGAAAGGGGGAACACCGGGGAGCTGTTTTTT	CASSERGNTGELFF
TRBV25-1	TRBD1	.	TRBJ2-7	TGTGCCAGCAGTGATACCCGACAGGGGACCTACGAGCAGTACTTC	CASSDTRQGTYEQYF
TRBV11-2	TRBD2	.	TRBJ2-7	TGTGCCAGCCACGGGACTAGCCTTTTAACCGCCCACGAGCGGTACTTC	CASHGTSLLTAHERYF
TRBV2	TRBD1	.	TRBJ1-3	TGTGCCAGCAGTAGAGCGGACAGGGGGCCATCAGGAAACACCATATATTTT	CASSRADRGPSGNTIYF
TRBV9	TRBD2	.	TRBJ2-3	TGTGCCAGCAGCGTAGCAGCGGGAGGCTCTAGCACAGATACGCAGTATTTT	CASSVAAGGSSTDTQYF
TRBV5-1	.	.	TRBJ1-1	TGCGCCAGCAGCTCGTCTTTGAACACTGAAGCTTTCTTT	CASSSSLNTEAFF
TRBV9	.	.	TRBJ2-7	TGTGCCAGCAGCGAGGGGGGGACTGAATACTACGAGCAGTACTTC	CASSEGGTEYYEQYF
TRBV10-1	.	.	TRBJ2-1	TGCGCCAGCAGTGAACAAATGAGAGAGGATGAGCAGTTCTTC	CASSEQMREDEQFF
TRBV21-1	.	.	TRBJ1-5	TGTGCCAGCAGCAAAGTCTTGGGTAGGGACTATAGCAATCAGCCCCAGCATTTT	CASSKVLGRDYSNQPQHF
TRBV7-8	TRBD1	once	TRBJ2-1	TGTGCCAGCAGCGACCGGGACAGGGAAAATGAGCAGTTCTTC	CASSDRDRENEQFF
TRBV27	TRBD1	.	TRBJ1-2	TGTGCCAGCAGTCTACAGGGGGCCTCCTACTATGGCTACACCTTC	CASSLQGASYYGYTF
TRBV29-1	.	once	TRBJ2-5	TGCAGCGTTGAGGACAGTAATATGTCGGTGGAGACCCAGTACTTC	CSVEDSNMSVETQYF
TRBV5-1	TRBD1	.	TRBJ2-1	TGCGCCAGCAGCGAAAGACAGGGGAAAACTGTGGAGCAGTTCTTC	CASSERQGKTVEQFF
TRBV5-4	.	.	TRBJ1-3	TGTGCCAGCAGCTTGGATACGGGTCCCTCTGGAAACACCATATATTTT	CASSLDTGPSGNTIYF
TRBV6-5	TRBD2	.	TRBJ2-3	TGTGCCAGCAGCCCTAGCGGGAGGGGAGATACGCAGTATTTT	CASSPSGRGDTQYF
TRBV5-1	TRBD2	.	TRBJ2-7	TGCGCCAGCAGCTCGTTGCCTAGCGGTGTCTCCTACGAGCAGTACTTC	CASSSLPSGVSYEQYF
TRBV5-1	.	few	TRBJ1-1	TGCGCCAGCAGCTTGGATACCGGGAACCAGGCGGCTTTCTTT	CASSLDTGNQAAFF
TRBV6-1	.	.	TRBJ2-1	TGTGCCAGCAGTGCAGTACGCAGGGTGTACAATGAGCAGTTCTTC	CASSAVRRVYNEQFF
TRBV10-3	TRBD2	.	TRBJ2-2	TGTGCCATCAGTGAGGTTCCCCTAGCGGGGATGATCGGGGAGCTGTTTTTT	CAISEVPLAGMIGELFF
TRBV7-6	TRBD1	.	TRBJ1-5	TGTGCCAGCAGCTTAAGACAGGGGAGCAATCAGCCCCAGCATTTT	CASSLRQGSNQPQHF
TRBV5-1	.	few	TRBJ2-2	TGCGCCAGCAGGCAAGGACAGACGAACACCGGGGAGCTGTTTTTT	CASRQGQTNTGELFF
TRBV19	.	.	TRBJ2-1	TGTGCCAGTAGTATAATAAGCGGCGAGCAGTTCTTC	CASSIISGEQFF
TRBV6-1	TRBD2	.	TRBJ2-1	TGTGCCAGCTCCGGAGCGGGAGGGCGTCACAATGAGCAGTTCTTC	CASSGAGGRHNEQFF
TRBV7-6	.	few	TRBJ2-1	TGTGCCAGCAGAAGACTAGACTCCTACAATGAGCAGTTCTTC	CASRRLDSYNEQFF
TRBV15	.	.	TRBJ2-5	TGTGCCACCAGCAGAGTTCAGCAAGAGACCCAGTACTTC	CATSRVQQETQYF
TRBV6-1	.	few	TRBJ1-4	TGTGCCAGCAGTGAAAGAGGAACCACGACTGGAAAACTGTTTTTT	CASSERGTTTGKLFF
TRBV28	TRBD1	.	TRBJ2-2	TGTGCCAGCAGTTTCTTGTCAGGGGGTATGAAGCTGTTTTTT	CASSFLSGGMKLFF
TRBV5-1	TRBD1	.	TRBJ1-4	TGCGCCAGCAGCGACCCAGGGGGGACTAATGAAAAACTGTTTTTT	CASSDPGGTNEKLFF
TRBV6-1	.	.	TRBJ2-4	TGTGCCAGCAGTACTAGAGAGGGCTTCGGAAACATTCAGTACTTC	CASSTREGFGNIQYF
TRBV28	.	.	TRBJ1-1	TGTGCCACCTGGACAGAGCCCACTGAAGCTTTCTTT	CATWTEPTEAFF
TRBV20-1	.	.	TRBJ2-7	TGCAGTGCTAGATCCGGGAGCGAGCAGTACTTC	CSARSGSEQYF
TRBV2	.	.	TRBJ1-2	TGTGCCAGCAACCCTGACTTGCGGGGCTACACCTTC	CASNPDLRGYTF
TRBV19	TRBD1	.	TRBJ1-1	TGTGCCAGTAGTATGAGGACAGGGCGAAACACTGAAGCTTTCTTT	CASSMRTGRNTEAFF
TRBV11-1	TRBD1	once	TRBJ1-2	TGTGCCAGCAGTCCGGGACAGGGTAACTATGGCTACACCTTC	CASSPGQGNYGYTF
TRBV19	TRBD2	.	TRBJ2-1	TGTGCCAGTAGTATGGATAGCGGGGCATACAATGAGCAGTTCTTC	CASSMDSGAYNEQFF
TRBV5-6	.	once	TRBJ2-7	TGTGCCAGCAGCCCGGTAGACAGACCCTACGAGCAGTACTTC	CASSPVDRPYEQYF
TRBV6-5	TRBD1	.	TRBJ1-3	TGTGCCAGCAGTTACTCCCACAGGGGTAGCGGAAACACCATATATTTT	CASSYSHRGSGNTIYF
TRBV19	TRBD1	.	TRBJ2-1	TGTGCCAGTATCGGACAGGGGCGCTCCTACAATGAGCAGTTCTTC	CASIGQGRSYNEQFF
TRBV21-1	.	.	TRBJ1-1	TGTGCCAGCAGCACCCACGGGACAGGGGGAACTGAAGCTTTCTTT	CASSTHGTGGTEAFF
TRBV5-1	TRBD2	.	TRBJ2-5	TGCGCCAGCAGCAAGACGCCGGGACTAGACCAAGAGACCCAGTACTTC	CASSKTPGLDQETQYF
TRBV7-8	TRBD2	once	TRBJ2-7	TGTGCCAGCAGCTTAGGACTAGCGGGAGAGTACGAGCAGTACTTC	CASSLGLAGEYEQYF
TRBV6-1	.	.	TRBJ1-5	TGTGCCAGCAGTGAAGTTGAACAATTAAATCAGCCCCAGCATTTT	CASSEVEQLNQPQHF
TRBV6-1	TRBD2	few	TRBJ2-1	TGTGCCAGCAGTGACGGACTAGCGGGGAACAATGAGCAGTTCTTC	CASSDGLAGNNEQFF
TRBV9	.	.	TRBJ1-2	TGTGCCAGCAGCGTTCCCCGTTTTGGCTACACCTTC	CASSVPRFGYTF
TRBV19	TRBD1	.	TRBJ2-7	TGTGCCAGCCAAGGGACAGCTTACGAGCAGTACTTC	CASQGTAYEQYF
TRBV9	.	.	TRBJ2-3	TGTGCCAGCAGCGTGAGGGCGGCTGGGTCGGATACGCAGTATTTT	CASSVRAAGSDTQYF
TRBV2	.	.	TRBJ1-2	TGTGCCAGCAGTGGTGAGACAGCCTATGGCTACACCTTC	CASSGETAYGYTF
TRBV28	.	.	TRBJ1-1	TGTGCCAGCAGTTTAGGTGCAGCTGAAGCTTTCTTT	CASSLGAAEAFF
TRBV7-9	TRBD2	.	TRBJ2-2	TGTGCCAGCAGCCGGACTAGCGGGAGAGACACCGGGGAGCTGTTTTTT	CASSRTSGRDTGELFF
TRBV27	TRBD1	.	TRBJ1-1	TGTGCCAGCAGTTTGACAGGGGTACAAGGGAACACTGAAGCTTTCTTT	CASSLTGVQGNTEAFF
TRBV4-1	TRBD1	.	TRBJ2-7	TGCGCCAGCAGCCAAGATGGGGGGACAGGGAACCACGAGCAGTACTTC	CASSQDGGTGNHEQYF
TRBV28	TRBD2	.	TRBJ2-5	TGTGCCAGCAGTATGGGGGGGGAAGAGACCCAGTACTTC	CASSMGGEETQYF
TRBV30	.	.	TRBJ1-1	TGTGCCTGGAGCGGGGGACGGTGGAACACTGAAGCTTTCTTT	CAWSGGRWNTEAFF
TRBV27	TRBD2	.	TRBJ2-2	TGTGCCAGCAGTGGTACTAGCGGAAACACCGGGGAGCTGTTTTTT	CASSGTSGNTGELFF